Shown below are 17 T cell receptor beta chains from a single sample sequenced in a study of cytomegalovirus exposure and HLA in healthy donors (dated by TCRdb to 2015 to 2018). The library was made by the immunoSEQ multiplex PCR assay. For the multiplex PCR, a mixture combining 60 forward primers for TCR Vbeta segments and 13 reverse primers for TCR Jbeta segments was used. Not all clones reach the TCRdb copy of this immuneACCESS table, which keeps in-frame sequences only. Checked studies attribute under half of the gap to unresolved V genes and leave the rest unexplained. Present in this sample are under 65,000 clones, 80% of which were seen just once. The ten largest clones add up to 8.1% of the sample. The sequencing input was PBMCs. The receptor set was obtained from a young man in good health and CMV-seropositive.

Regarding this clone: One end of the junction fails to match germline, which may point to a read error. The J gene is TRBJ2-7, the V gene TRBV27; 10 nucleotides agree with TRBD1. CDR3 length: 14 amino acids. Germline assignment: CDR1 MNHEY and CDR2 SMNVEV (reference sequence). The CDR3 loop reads CASSLRQGAYEQYF. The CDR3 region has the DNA TGTGCCAGCAGTTTAAGACAGGGGGCCTACGAGCAATACTTC.

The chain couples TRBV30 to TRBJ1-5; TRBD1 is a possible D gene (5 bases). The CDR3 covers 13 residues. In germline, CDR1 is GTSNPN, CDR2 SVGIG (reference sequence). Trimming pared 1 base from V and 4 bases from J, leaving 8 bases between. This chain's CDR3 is CAWSAQGNQPQHF. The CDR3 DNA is TGTGCCTGGAGTGCCCAGGGTAATCAGCCCCAGCATTTT. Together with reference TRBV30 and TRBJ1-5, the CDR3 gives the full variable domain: SQTIHQWPATLVQPVGSPLSLECTVEGTSNPNLYWYRQAAGRGLQLLFYSVGIGQISSEVPQNLSASRPQDRQFILSSKKLLLSDSGFYLCAWSAQGNQPQHFGDGTRLSIL.

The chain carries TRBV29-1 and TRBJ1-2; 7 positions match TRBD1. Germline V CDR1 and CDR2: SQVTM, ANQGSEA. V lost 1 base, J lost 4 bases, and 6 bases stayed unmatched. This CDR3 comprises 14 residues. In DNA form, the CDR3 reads TGCAGCGTTGAAGGAGGAAACAGGGGCTATGGCTACACCTTC. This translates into CSVEGGNRGYGYTF.

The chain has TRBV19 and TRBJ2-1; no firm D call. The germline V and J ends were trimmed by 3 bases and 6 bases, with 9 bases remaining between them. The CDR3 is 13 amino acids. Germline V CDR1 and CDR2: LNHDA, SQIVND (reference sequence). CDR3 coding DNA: TGTGCCAGTAGTATTGACATCCGCAATGAGCAGTTCTTC. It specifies CASSIDIRNEQFF.

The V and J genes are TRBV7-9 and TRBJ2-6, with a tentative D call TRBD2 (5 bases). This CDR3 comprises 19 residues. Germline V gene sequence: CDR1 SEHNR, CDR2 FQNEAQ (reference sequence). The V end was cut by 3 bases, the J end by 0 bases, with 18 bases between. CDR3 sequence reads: CASSFGSPKEGSGANVLTF. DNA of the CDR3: TGTGCCAGCAGCTTTGGCTCCCCGAAAGAGGGCTCTGGGGCCAACGTCCTGACTTTC.

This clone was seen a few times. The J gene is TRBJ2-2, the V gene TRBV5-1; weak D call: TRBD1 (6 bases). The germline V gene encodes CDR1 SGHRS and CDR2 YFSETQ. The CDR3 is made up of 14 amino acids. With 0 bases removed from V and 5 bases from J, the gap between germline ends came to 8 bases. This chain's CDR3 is CASSLGGQTGELFF. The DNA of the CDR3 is TGCGCCAGCAGCTTGGGGGGGCAGACCGGGGAGCTGTTTTTT. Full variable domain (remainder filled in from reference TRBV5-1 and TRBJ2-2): KAGVTQTPRYLIKTRGQQVTLSCSPISGHRSVSWYQQTPGQGLQFLFEYFSETQRNKGNFPGRFSGRQFSNSRSEMNVSTLELGDSALYLCASSLGGQTGELFFGEGSRLTVL.

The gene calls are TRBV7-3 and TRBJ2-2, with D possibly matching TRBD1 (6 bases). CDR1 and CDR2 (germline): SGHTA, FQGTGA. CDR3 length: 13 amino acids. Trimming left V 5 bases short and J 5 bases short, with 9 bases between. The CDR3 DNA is TGTGCCAGCAGCCTAGGGGGAACCGGGGAGCTGTTTTTT. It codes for CASSLGGTGELFF.

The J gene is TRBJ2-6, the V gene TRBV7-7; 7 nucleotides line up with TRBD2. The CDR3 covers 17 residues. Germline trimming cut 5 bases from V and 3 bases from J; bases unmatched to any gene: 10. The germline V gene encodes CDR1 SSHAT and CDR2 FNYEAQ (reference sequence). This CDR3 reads CASSAQSGTFGANVLTF. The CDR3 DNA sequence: TGTGCCAGCAGCGCCCAAAGCGGGACTTTTGGGGCCAACGTCCTGACTTTC.

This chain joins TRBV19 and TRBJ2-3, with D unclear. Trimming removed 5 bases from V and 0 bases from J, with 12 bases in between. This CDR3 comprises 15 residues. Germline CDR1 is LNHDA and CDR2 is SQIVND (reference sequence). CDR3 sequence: CASSPVRMSTDTQYF. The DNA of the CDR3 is TGTGCCAGTAGTCCCGTCAGGATGAGCACAGATACGCAGTATTTT. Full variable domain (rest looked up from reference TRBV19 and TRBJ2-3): DGGITQSPKYLFRKEGQNVTLSCEQNLNHDAMYWYRQDPGQGLRLIYYSQIVNDFQKGDIAEGYSVSREKKESFPLTVTSAQKNPTAFYLCASSPVRMSTDTQYFGPGTRLTVL.

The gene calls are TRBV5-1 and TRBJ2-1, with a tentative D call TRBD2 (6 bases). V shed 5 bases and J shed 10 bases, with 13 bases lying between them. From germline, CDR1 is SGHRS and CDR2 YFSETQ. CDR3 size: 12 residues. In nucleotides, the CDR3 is TGCGCCAGCAGGGAGGAGGGATCCGAGCAGTTCTTC. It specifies CASREEGSEQFF. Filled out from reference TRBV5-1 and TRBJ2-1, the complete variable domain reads KAGVTQTPRYLIKTRGQQVTLSCSPISGHRSVSWYQQTPGQGLQFLFEYFSETQRNKGNFPGRFSGRQFSNSRSEMNVSTLELGDSALYLCASREEGSEQFFGPGTRLTVL.

The CDR3 nucleotides are TGCGCCAGCAGCGCCCAGCGGGTTTCCACAGATACGCAGTATTTT. Translated: CASSAQRVSTDTQYF. The V call is TRBV5-1, the J call TRBJ2-3, with a weak D call TRBD2 (6 bases). Germline-derived CDR1 and CDR2 are SGHRS and YFSETQ. The length of the CDR3 is 15 residues. Trimming pared 4 bases from V and 2 bases from J, leaving 14 bases between. The entire variable domain, with the rest obtained from reference TRBV5-1 and TRBJ2-3, is as follows: KAGVTQTPRYLIKTRGQQVTLSCSPISGHRSVSWYQQTPGQGLQFLFEYFSETQRNKGNFPGRFSGRQFSNSRSEMNVSTLELGDSALYLCASSAQRVSTDTQYFGPGTRLTVL.

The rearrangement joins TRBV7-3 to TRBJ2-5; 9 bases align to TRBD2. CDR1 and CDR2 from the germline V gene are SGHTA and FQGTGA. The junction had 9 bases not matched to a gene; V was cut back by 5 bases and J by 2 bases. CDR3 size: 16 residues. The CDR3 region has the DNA TGTGCCAGCAGCCTCATAGCGGGGGCGAGTCAAGAGACCCAGTACTTC. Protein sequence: CASSLIAGASQETQYF.

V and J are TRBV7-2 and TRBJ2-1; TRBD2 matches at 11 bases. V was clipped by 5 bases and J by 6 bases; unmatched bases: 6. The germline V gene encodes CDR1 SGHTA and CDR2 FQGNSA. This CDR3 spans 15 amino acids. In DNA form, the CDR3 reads TGTGCCAGCAGCGTACTAGCGGGGGCGACCAATGAGCAGTTCTTC. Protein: CASSVLAGATNEQFF.

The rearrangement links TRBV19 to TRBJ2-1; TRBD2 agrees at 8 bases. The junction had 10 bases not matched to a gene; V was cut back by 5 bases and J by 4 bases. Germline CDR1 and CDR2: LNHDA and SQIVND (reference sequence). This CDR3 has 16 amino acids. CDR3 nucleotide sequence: TGTGCCAGTAGTGGCTTAGCGGGGCGATTTTACAATGAGCAGTTCTTC. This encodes CASSGLAGRFYNEQFF.

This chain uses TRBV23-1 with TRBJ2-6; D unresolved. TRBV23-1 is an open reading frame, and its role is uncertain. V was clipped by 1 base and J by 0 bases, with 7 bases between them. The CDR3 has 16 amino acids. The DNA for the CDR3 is TGCGCCAGCAGTCAATTCGGTCTCTCTGGGGCCAACGTCCTGACTTTC. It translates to CASSQFGLSGANVLTF.

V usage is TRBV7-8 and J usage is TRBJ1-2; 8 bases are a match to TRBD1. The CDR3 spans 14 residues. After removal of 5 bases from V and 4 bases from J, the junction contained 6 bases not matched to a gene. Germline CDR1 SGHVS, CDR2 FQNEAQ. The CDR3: CASSPRGRGYGYTF. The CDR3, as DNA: TGTGCCAGCAGCCCCAGGGGGCGCGGCTATGGCTACACCTTC.

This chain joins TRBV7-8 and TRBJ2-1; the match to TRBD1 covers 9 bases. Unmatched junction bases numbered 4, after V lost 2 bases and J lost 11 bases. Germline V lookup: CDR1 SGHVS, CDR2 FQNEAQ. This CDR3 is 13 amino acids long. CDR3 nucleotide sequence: TGTGCCAGCAGCTTACACAGGGGGCGTAAGCAGTTCTTC. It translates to CASSLHRGRKQFF.